The rows below give T cell receptor beta chains drawn from one sample of a study of patients and donors after allogeneic stem cell transplantation. In TCRdb, the RT-PCR reads were re-called with MiXCR into one record per CDR3 protein. Among about 74,000 distinct CDR3 sequences, less than 30% were seen once, and the ten largest hold about a quarter. Source material: blood, either unsorted or a sorted T cell fraction (not recorded which). All receptors derive from a human donor who was either an allogeneic HSCT recipient or a stem cell or donor lymphocyte infusion donor (not recorded which). It is not recorded whose cells these are; they may come from a transplant donor. The CDR3 runs from the conserved cysteine through the conserved F or W. A D gene is named only where the DNA matches it firmly. The size entry is marked missing in some rows and otherwise reads once, few, many or a size class.

abundance: NA; d_gene: TRBD1; j_gene: TRBJ1-2; v_gene: TRBV12-3/TRBV12-4; CDR3nt: TGTGCCAGCAGCCAGGATGGGACAGGGTCACCCGGCTTC; CDR3aa: CASSQDGTGSPGF
abundance: NA; d_gene: NA; j_gene: TRBJ2-7; v_gene: TRBV9; CDR3nt: TGTGCCAGCGCCCAGGGGAGCGGGGATTACGAGCAGTACTTC; CDR3aa: CASAQGSGDYEQYF
abundance: few; d_gene: NA; j_gene: TRBJ1-6; v_gene: TRBV5-6; CDR3nt: TGTGCCAGCACCCCGATAGTGGATCCTAATTCACCCCTCCACTTT; CDR3aa: CASTPIVDPNSPLHF
abundance: NA; d_gene: TRBD1; j_gene: TRBJ2-6; v_gene: TRBV27; CDR3nt: TGTGCCAGCAAATATTCAGGACAGGCAATCTCTGGGGCCAACGTCCTGACTTTC; CDR3aa: CASKYSGQAISGANVLTF
abundance: few; d_gene: TRBD1; j_gene: TRBJ1-2; v_gene: TRBV20-1; CDR3nt: TGCAGTGCCCCCAGGGGGATGGTCTATGGCTACACCTTC; CDR3aa: CSAPRGMVYGYTF
abundance: NA; d_gene: TRBD1; j_gene: TRBJ2-3; v_gene: TRBV29-1; CDR3nt: TGCAGCCTTGGATACAGGGGGCTTGGAGATACGCAGTATTTT; CDR3aa: CSLGYRGLGDTQYF
abundance: NA; d_gene: NA; j_gene: TRBJ2-5; v_gene: TRBV7-8; CDR3nt: TGTGCCAGCAGCTTATTGGGAGAGACCCAGTACTTC; CDR3aa: CASSLLGETQYF
abundance: NA; d_gene: NA; j_gene: TRBJ1-5; v_gene: TRBV12-3/TRBV12-4; CDR3nt: TGTGCCAGCAGTTTCGGGGACACCAATCAGCCCCAGCATTTT; CDR3aa: CASSFGDTNQPQHF
abundance: NA; d_gene: NA; j_gene: TRBJ1-3; v_gene: TRBV11-3; CDR3nt: TGTGCCAGCAGCTGGGGACCTGGAAACACCATATATTTT; CDR3aa: CASSWGPGNTIYF
abundance: few; d_gene: NA; j_gene: TRBJ1-1; v_gene: TRBV7-9; CDR3nt: TGTGCCAGCAGCCCCTTCAGAGGCCTGAACACTGAAGCTTTCTTT; CDR3aa: CASSPFRGLNTEAFF
abundance: NA; d_gene: NA; j_gene: TRBJ1-1; v_gene: TRBV10-3; CDR3nt: TGTGCCATCAGTGGGCTCGGCACTGAAGCTTTCTTT; CDR3aa: CAISGLGTEAFF
abundance: many; d_gene: TRBD1; j_gene: TRBJ1-3; v_gene: TRBV12-3/TRBV12-4; CDR3nt: TGTGCCAGCAGGTTGACAGGGGTCGGTGGAAACACCATATATTTT; CDR3aa: CASRLTGVGGNTIYF
abundance: NA; d_gene: TRBD2; j_gene: TRBJ2-1; v_gene: TRBV20-1; CDR3nt: TGCAGTGCTTCGGGGGGGCACAATGAGCAGTTCTTC; CDR3aa: CSASGGHNEQFF
abundance: NA; d_gene: TRBD2; j_gene: TRBJ2-2; v_gene: TRBV12-3/TRBV12-4; CDR3nt: TGTGCCAGCAGTTTCGTACTAGCGGAGAACACCGGGGAGCTGTTTTTT; CDR3aa: CASSFVLAENTGELFF
abundance: many; d_gene: NA; j_gene: TRBJ1-1; v_gene: TRBV7-3; CDR3nt: TGTGCCAGCAGCTTAATGGCAGGGAACACTGAAGCTTTCTTT; CDR3aa: CASSLMAGNTEAFF
abundance: NA; d_gene: NA; j_gene: TRBJ1-6; v_gene: TRBV12-3/TRBV12-4; CDR3nt: TGTGCCAGCAGTTCCGGGGGCACACCCCTCCACTTT; CDR3aa: CASSSGGTPLHF
abundance: NA; d_gene: NA; j_gene: TRBJ2-7; v_gene: TRBV3-1; CDR3nt: TGTGCCAGCAGCCAAGCTCGCTACGAGCAGTACTTC; CDR3aa: CASSQARYEQYF
abundance: NA; d_gene: TRBD1; j_gene: TRBJ1-2; v_gene: TRBV6-2/TRBV6-3; CDR3nt: TGTGCCAGCAGTCCCGGGACAGGGCGCTATGGCTACACCTTC; CDR3aa: CASSPGTGRYGYTF
abundance: few; d_gene: TRBD1; j_gene: TRBJ1-5; v_gene: TRBV12-3/TRBV12-4; CDR3nt: TGTGCCAGCAGGACAGGGAGCCATCAGCCCCAGCATTTT; CDR3aa: CASRTGSHQPQHF
abundance: NA; d_gene: TRBD1; j_gene: TRBJ1-1; v_gene: TRBV20-1; CDR3nt: TGCAGTGCTAGGTGGGGCTCCGGGACAGCTGCCACTGAAGCTTTCTTT; CDR3aa: CSARWGSGTAATEAFF
abundance: few; d_gene: NA; j_gene: TRBJ1-6; v_gene: TRBV15; CDR3nt: TGTGCCACCAGCAGAGGGTTATTTCTTAATTCACCCCTCCACTTT; CDR3aa: CATSRGLFLNSPLHF
abundance: few; d_gene: TRBD2; j_gene: TRBJ2-4; v_gene: TRBV12-3/TRBV12-4; CDR3nt: TGTGCCAGCAGTTTAGGGACTAGCGGGAGGGACATTCAGTACTTC; CDR3aa: CASSLGTSGRDIQYF
abundance: NA; d_gene: NA; j_gene: TRBJ2-2; v_gene: TRBV5-1; CDR3nt: TGCGCCAGCAGCTTGGATCCAGGGACGAACACCGGGGAGCTGTTTTTT; CDR3aa: CASSLDPGTNTGELFF
abundance: few; d_gene: NA; j_gene: TRBJ2-3; v_gene: TRBV5-1; CDR3nt: TGCGCCAGCTCTCAGGTGGGGGGGCTCTCAGATACGCAGTATTTT; CDR3aa: CASSQVGGLSDTQYF
abundance: NA; d_gene: TRBD1; j_gene: TRBJ2-7; v_gene: TRBV2; CDR3nt: TGTGCCAGCAGACGGACAGGGTTTCTCTACGAGCAGTACTTC; CDR3aa: CASRRTGFLYEQYF
abundance: few; d_gene: NA; j_gene: TRBJ2-1; v_gene: TRBV13; CDR3nt: TGTGCCAGCAGCTCAGAGGTACCCTACAATGAGCAGTTCTTC; CDR3aa: CASSSEVPYNEQFF
abundance: NA; d_gene: NA; j_gene: TRBJ1-4; v_gene: TRBV11-2; CDR3nt: TGTGCCAGCAGGCCCCGAGGGGAAAAACTGTTTTTT; CDR3aa: CASRPRGEKLFF
abundance: NA; d_gene: TRBD1; j_gene: TRBJ1-3; v_gene: TRBV5-1; CDR3nt: TGCGCCAGCCGGGACAGCCCGAGCTCTGGAAACACCATATATTTT; CDR3aa: CASRDSPSSGNTIYF
abundance: NA; d_gene: NA; j_gene: TRBJ2-3; v_gene: TRBV10-3; CDR3nt: TGTGCCACCTACAGGGAGGGCACAGATACGCAGTATTTT; CDR3aa: CATYREGTDTQYF
abundance: NA; d_gene: TRBD1; j_gene: TRBJ2-5; v_gene: TRBV5-1; CDR3nt: TGCGCCAGCAGACATCCGGGACAGGGGGAAGTAGGGACCCAGTACTTC; CDR3aa: CASRHPGQGEVGTQYF
abundance: medium-sized; d_gene: TRBD1; j_gene: TRBJ2-1; v_gene: TRBV7-9; CDR3nt: TGTGCCAGCAGCAAGATGACAGGGGACCTTAGCAATGAGCAGTTCTTC; CDR3aa: CASSKMTGDLSNEQFF
abundance: few; d_gene: NA; j_gene: TRBJ1-4; v_gene: TRBV5-8; CDR3nt: TGTGCCAGCAGCACCGGACAGATCTCTACAACTAATGAAAAACTGTTTTTT; CDR3aa: CASSTGQISTTNEKLFF
abundance: few; d_gene: TRBD1; j_gene: TRBJ1-2; v_gene: TRBV11-2; CDR3nt: TGTGCCAGCAGCTTTGGATACAGGGGGCCAGACTATGGCTACACCTTC; CDR3aa: CASSFGYRGPDYGYTF
abundance: few; d_gene: TRBD2; j_gene: TRBJ2-2; v_gene: TRBV30; CDR3nt: TGTGCCTGGAGTGTACTAGCGTACACCGGGGAGCTGTTTTTT; CDR3aa: CAWSVLAYTGELFF
abundance: NA; d_gene: TRBD1; j_gene: TRBJ2-7; v_gene: TRBV5-1; CDR3nt: TGCGCCAGCAGCGTATCAGGGGGCGCAGGACGAGCGGAGTACTTC; CDR3aa: CASSVSGGAGRAEYF
abundance: few; d_gene: TRBD1; j_gene: TRBJ2-1; v_gene: TRBV7-9; CDR3nt: TGTGCCAGCAGCCCGGTCCGGGACAGGGGGAGAAATGAGCAGTTCTTC; CDR3aa: CASSPVRDRGRNEQFF
abundance: NA; d_gene: NA; j_gene: TRBJ1-1; v_gene: TRBV27; CDR3nt: TGTGCCAGCAGTTTCGCCGGAGCGAACACTGAAGCTTTCTTT; CDR3aa: CASSFAGANTEAFF
abundance: NA; d_gene: TRBD1; j_gene: TRBJ1-4; v_gene: TRBV7-2; CDR3nt: TGTGCCAGCAGTCAACAGGGGACTAATGAAAAACTGTTTTTT; CDR3aa: CASSQQGTNEKLFF
abundance: NA; d_gene: NA; j_gene: TRBJ2-6; v_gene: TRBV20-1; CDR3nt: TGCAGTGCTAGTGGGTACCACAGCGGCTCTGGGGCCAACGTCCTGACTTTC; CDR3aa: CSASGYHSGSGANVLTF
abundance: few; d_gene: NA; j_gene: TRBJ2-3; v_gene: TRBV12-5; CDR3nt: TGTGCTAGTGGTTTGGTACTGGCAGATACGCAGTATTTT; CDR3aa: CASGLVLADTQYF
abundance: few; d_gene: NA; j_gene: TRBJ1-1; v_gene: TRBV4-2; CDR3nt: TGTGCCAGCAGCCAAGTTGGAGGGCACACTGAAGCTTTCTTT; CDR3aa: CASSQVGGHTEAFF
abundance: few; d_gene: TRBD1; j_gene: TRBJ1-2; v_gene: TRBV15; CDR3nt: TGTGCCACCAGCAGACAGGGGGGCTATGGCTACACCTTC; CDR3aa: CATSRQGGYGYTF
abundance: NA; d_gene: TRBD2; j_gene: TRBJ2-1; v_gene: TRBV20-1; CDR3nt: TGCAGTGCAACGGGACTAGGTTACAATGAGCAGTTCTTC; CDR3aa: CSATGLGYNEQFF
abundance: many; d_gene: NA; j_gene: TRBJ1-1; v_gene: TRBV7-2; CDR3nt: TGTGCCAGCAGCTTAGTAGCGGGGGCGCTGAACACTGAAGCTTTCTTT; CDR3aa: CASSLVAGALNTEAFF
abundance: NA; d_gene: NA; j_gene: TRBJ2-7; v_gene: TRBV7-6; CDR3nt: TGTGCCAGCAGCCTGCCCTCCGGACAGTCTTTCTCCTACGAGCAGTACTTC; CDR3aa: CASSLPSGQSFSYEQYF
abundance: NA; d_gene: NA; j_gene: TRBJ1-2; v_gene: TRBV6-6; CDR3nt: TGTGCCAGCGCCAAAGGGGGGGACTATGGCTACACCTTC; CDR3aa: CASAKGGDYGYTF
abundance: once; d_gene: NA; j_gene: TRBJ2-7; v_gene: TRBV6-2/TRBV6-3; CDR3nt: TGTGCCAGCACGAGGGCCTACGAGCAGTACTTC; CDR3aa: CASTRAYEQYF
abundance: NA; d_gene: NA; j_gene: TRBJ2-7; v_gene: TRBV12-5; CDR3nt: TGTGCTAGTGGTTCAGTTCGTCAGGGCGAGCAGTACTTC; CDR3aa: CASGSVRQGEQYF
abundance: few; d_gene: NA; j_gene: TRBJ2-3; v_gene: TRBV7-2; CDR3nt: TGTGCCAGCAGCTTCGGGTCTACGGTTTCAGATACGCAGTATTTT; CDR3aa: CASSFGSTVSDTQYF
abundance: NA; d_gene: TRBD1; j_gene: TRBJ1-2; v_gene: TRBV15; CDR3nt: TGTGCCACCAGCAGCGGGACAGGTGTCTATGGCTACACCTTC; CDR3aa: CATSSGTGVYGYTF
abundance: many; d_gene: TRBD1; j_gene: TRBJ1-1; v_gene: TRBV5-1; CDR3nt: TGCGCCAGCAGCTTGGTCCCGACAGGGGATGCTTTCTTT; CDR3aa: CASSLVPTGDAFF
abundance: NA; d_gene: NA; j_gene: TRBJ2-7; v_gene: TRBV7-9; CDR3nt: TGTGCCAGCAGTCCAACATCGAGGGGCCACGAGCAGTACTTC; CDR3aa: CASSPTSRGHEQYF
abundance: NA; d_gene: NA; j_gene: TRBJ2-1; v_gene: TRBV9; CDR3nt: TGTGCCAGCACACAAGACACGAGCTCCTACAATGAGCAGTTCTTC; CDR3aa: CASTQDTSSYNEQFF
abundance: NA; d_gene: NA; j_gene: TRBJ1-1; v_gene: TRBV6-6; CDR3nt: TGTGCCACCACCTCGGGGCGCACTGAAGCTTTCTTT; CDR3aa: CATTSGRTEAFF